Below are 26 T cell receptor beta chains sequenced from a single sample in a study of early T cells in non-severe SARS-CoV-2 infection. Using its own MiXCR run on the 5' RACE reads, TCRdb lists one record per CDR3 protein. The table includes tens of thousands of distinct CDR3 sequences, less than 7% detected once. Source material: whole blood. These receptor sequences come from an adult who was a healthcare worker with PCR-confirmed SARS-CoV-2 infection or an uninfected control (not recorded which).

The sample holds many counts of this clonotype. The V and J genes are TRBV12-3 or TRBV12-4 and TRBJ1-2; 9 bases map to TRBD1. CDR3 size: 15 residues. V lost 3 bases to trimming and J lost 4 bases; unmatched junction nucleotides: 6. The CDR3 DNA follows: TGTGCCAGCAGTTTTCAGACAGGGGGATCCTATGGCTACACCTTC. Protein: CASSFQTGGSYGYTF.

This clonotype came up many times. The chain is built from TRBV20-1 and TRBJ2-6; D might be TRBD1 or TRBD2, each matching 5 bases. The CDR3 has 13 residues. V dropped 6 bases and J dropped 2 bases, with 8 bases sitting between them. Germline lookup yields CDR1 DFQATT and CDR2 SNEGSKA (reference sequence). CDR3 region: CSALGAGANVLTF. The CDR3 DNA is TGCAGTGCATTGGGGGCTGGGGCCAACGTCCTGACTTTC.

V and J are TRBV28 and TRBJ1-1; 8 positions agree with TRBD1. V trimming: 6 bases; J trimming: 5 bases; junction bases outside the gene matches: 5. The CDR3 extends over 13 amino acids. Germline loops: CDR1 MDHEN, CDR2 SYDVKM. The CDR3 reads CASSRTGLTEAFF. The CDR3 DNA reads TGTGCCAGCAGCAGGACAGGGTTGACTGAAGCTTTCTTT.

This clonotype was seen ten or more times. The chain combines TRBV12-3 or TRBV12-4 with TRBJ1-1, with D maybe TRBD1 (5 bases). Trimming removed 7 bases from V and 0 bases from J, with 15 bases in between. CDR3 length: 15 amino acids. CDR3 region: CASTIQGGLNTEAFF. CDR3 sequence (DNA): TGTGCCAGCACTATTCAGGGAGGGCTGAACACTGAAGCTTTCTTT.

V usage is TRBV12-3 or TRBV12-4 and J usage is TRBJ1-6; D perhaps matches TRBD1 (5 bases). The CDR3 runs to 14 residues. V was pared by 6 bases and J by 7 bases, with 13 bases between. The CDR3 is CASRPGARNSPLHF. The CDR3 region has the DNA TGTGCCAGCAGACCTGGGGCGCGAAATTCACCCCTCCACTTT.

In its sample, this clonotype was seen a few times. The rearrangement uses TRBV7-2 and TRBJ1-3; D call uncertain. There are 15 residues in the CDR3. Trimming removed 5 bases at V and 1 base at J, with 12 bases between. The germline gives CDR1 SGHTA, CDR2 FQGNSA. The CDR3 loop is CASSRAGSSGNTIYF. CDR3 DNA sequence: TGTGCCAGCAGCAGGGCTGGGTCATCTGGAAACACCATATATTTT.

This clonotype has ten or more counts. V gene TRBV7-2 combines with J gene TRBJ2-5; possibly TRBD2 for D (6 bases). The V and J ends lost 5 bases and 5 bases respectively, with 15 bases between them. The germline V gene has CDR1 SGHTA and CDR2 FQGNSA. This CDR3 spans 14 amino acids. The DNA of the CDR3 is TGTGCCAGCAGCATAGTGCGGGGCAAGGAGACCCAGTACTTC. This gives the protein CASSIVRGKETQYF.

This CDR3 is CSAPRGSGELFF. CDR3 coding DNA: TGCAGCGCTCCACGGGGATCCGGGGAGCTGTTTTTT. The chain couples TRBV29-1 to TRBJ2-2, with TRBD2 as a possible D gene (5 bases). With 7 bases removed from V and 6 bases from J, the gap between germline ends came to 12 bases. This CDR3 is built from 12 residues. CDR1 and CDR2 (germline): SQVTM, ANQGSEA.

This clonotype was counted a few times. The chain links TRBV19 to TRBJ2-3, with D unclear. Germline-derived CDR1 and CDR2 are LNHDA and SQIVND (reference sequence). This CDR3 spans 12 amino acids. Trimming removed 6 bases from V and 0 bases from J, with 4 bases in between. CDR3 bases: TGTGCCAGTAGACAGAGCACAGATACGCAGTATTTT. Translation gives CASRQSTDTQYF.

This rearrangement joins TRBV7-9 to TRBJ1-2; 9 bases align to TRBD1. V lost 7 bases and J lost 6; bases outside the gene matches: 12. Germline V lookup: CDR1 SEHNR, CDR2 FQNEAQ (reference sequence). This CDR3 has 15 amino acids. The CDR3 spells CASTMKAGQGDGYTF. The CDR3 DNA follows: TGTGCCAGCACCATGAAGGCGGGACAGGGCGATGGCTACACCTTC.

This clonotype appeared a few times. J is TRBJ2-5 and V is TRBV2; TRBD1 aligns across 7 bases. Germline lookup yields CDR1 SNHLY and CDR2 FYNNEI. The CDR3 runs to 18 residues. With V trimmed by 5 bases and J by 1 base, 16 bases remained unmatched. Written as DNA, the CDR3 is TGTGCCAGCAGTACCACCGGTCGGGACAGCCAGTCCCAAGAGACCCAGTACTTC. It encodes CASSTTGRDSQSQETQYF.

This clonotype was observed at least ten times. The chain has TRBV11-2 and TRBJ2-1; 8 nucleotides agree with TRBD1. This CDR3 has 14 amino acids. Germline V lookup: CDR1 SGHAT, CDR2 FQNNGV. The V segment lost 5 bases and the J segment 6 bases; nucleotides outside the gene matches: 6. Written as DNA, the CDR3 is TGTGCCAGCAGCCAGGAGACAGGGGTCAATGAGCAGTTCTTC. Its translation: CASSQETGVNEQFF.

A word on this clonotype: The junction and the germline gene differ at one end; a read error may be behind it. CDR3 sequence reads: CASTQASGGRYQETQYF. The CDR3 nucleotides read TGCGCCAGCACCCAAGCTAGCGGGGGCCGGTACCAAGAGACCCAGTACTTC. The rearrangement uses TRBV4-1 and TRBJ2-5, with 10 bases identical to TRBD2. Germline loops: CDR1 MGHRA, CDR2 YSYEKL. This CDR3 has 17 amino acids.

This clonotype has a count of ten or more. The CDR3 coding sequence is TGTGCCAGCAGTTTAGTTAGCGGGGGGTTGGGTGAGCAGTTCTTC. Its translation: CASSLVSGGLGEQFF. V is TRBV12-3 or TRBV12-4 and J is TRBJ2-1; TRBD2 matches 10 bases. V lost 1 base, J lost 9 bases, and 6 bases stayed unmatched. This CDR3 contains 15 residues.

This clonotype has a handful of counts. The chain recombines TRBV21-1 with TRBJ2-4. TRBV21-1 is designated a pseudogene. This CDR3 contains 15 residues. The CDR3 DNA is TGTGCCAGCAACATGGAAAGTTTAGCCAAAAACATTCAGTACTTC. It translates to CASNMESLAKNIQYF.

The chain employs TRBV7-8 and TRBJ2-7, with D perhaps assigned TRBD1 or TRBD2 (5 bases each). Trimming left V 3 bases short and J 6 bases short, with 12 bases between. This CDR3 comprises 13 residues. Germline CDR1 SGHVS, CDR2 FQNEAQ. The CDR3 is CASSLGTGPEQYF. CDR3 coding DNA: TGTGCCAGCAGCTTGGGGACGGGTCCCGAGCAGTACTTC.

The genes are TRBV6-1 and TRBJ2-5; unclear D gene. Trimming removed 2 bases from V and 5 bases from J, with 12 bases in between. CDR1 MNHNS and CDR2 SASEGT come from the germline V gene. CDR3 length: 14 amino acids. The CDR3 region is CASSERAGGETQYF. Here the CDR3 DNA reads TGTGCCAGCAGTGAAAGGGCTGGCGGCGAGACCCAGTACTTC.

There are many counts of this clonotype. The chain joins TRBV20-1 to TRBJ2-1; TRBD2 matches 9 bases. Germline V gene data show CDR1 as DFQATT and CDR2 as SNEGSKA (reference sequence). The CDR3 totals 14 residues. Unmatched junction bases numbered 8, after V lost 5 bases and J lost 6 bases. The CDR3 sequence: CSAPLSGRGNEQFF. Here the CDR3 DNA reads TGCAGTGCTCCCCTTAGCGGGAGAGGCAATGAGCAGTTCTTC.

CDR3 residues: CASSLFGQAQETQYF. The CDR3 coding sequence is TGTGCCAGCAGCTTATTTGGACAGGCACAAGAGACCCAGTACTTC. The V gene is TRBV7-9, the J gene TRBJ2-5; 7 bases align to TRBD1. The CDR3 has 15 residues. J lost 2 bases, V lost 2 bases, and 5 bases had no gene match. Germline V gives CDR1 SEHNR, CDR2 FQNEAQ (reference sequence).

Regarding this clonotype: A read error may produce the germline difference seen at one junction end. This chain uses TRBV12-3 or TRBV12-4 with TRBJ2-1; a weak D match, TRBD1 (6 bases). This CDR3 contains 14 residues. The CDR3, as DNA: TGTGTCAGCAAATCGCAGGGGCGATACAATGAGCAGTTCTTC. Translating gives CVSKSQGRYNEQFF.

The chain recombines TRBV10-1 with TRBJ2-1, with TRBD2 matching 9 bases. V dropped 3 bases and J dropped 5; count of bases not matched to a gene: 5. This CDR3 comprises 15 residues. Germline assignment: CDR1 WNHNN and CDR2 SYGVQD (reference sequence). The CDR3 is CASSEERGEDNEQFF. The CDR3 region has the DNA TGCGCCAGCAGTGAAGAGCGGGGGGAAGACAATGAGCAGTTCTTC.

This clonotype was counted at least ten times. The genes are TRBV6-5 and TRBJ2-1; 10 positions agree with TRBD1. From germline, CDR1 is MNHEY and CDR2 SVGAGI. V gave up 6 bases and J gave up 5 bases; unmatched junction bases: 7. The CDR3 consists of 15 residues. CDR3 loop: CASRFMGTGDNEQFF. The DNA for the CDR3 is TGTGCCAGCAGGTTTATGGGGACAGGGGACAATGAGCAGTTCTTC.

This clonotype has only a few counts. The rearrangement uses TRBV9 and TRBJ2-2, with D possibly TRBD1 on 6 matching bases. This CDR3 is 15 amino acids long. Germline CDR1 SGDLS, CDR2 YYNGEE. Trimming removed 3 bases at V and 5 bases at J, with 14 bases between. CDR3: CASSAISGVTGELFF. The CDR3 DNA sequence: TGTGCCAGCAGCGCCATCTCAGGGGTAACCGGGGAGCTGTTTTTT.

This clonotype was recorded many times. The chain is built from TRBV7-9 and TRBJ2-2; D not certain. The CDR3 is made up of 14 amino acids. Germline V gives CDR1 SEHNR, CDR2 FQNEAQ (reference sequence). V was trimmed by 5 bases and J by 2 bases, leaving 9 bases between them. The CDR3 sequence: CASSPWTNTGELFF. CDR3 DNA: TGTGCCAGCAGCCCCTGGACCAACACCGGGGAGCTGTTTTTT.

The chain employs TRBV7-9 and TRBJ2-7, with a possible D match to TRBD2 (6 bases). Germline V gene data show CDR1 as SEHNR and CDR2 as FQNEAQ (reference sequence). V was pared by 5 bases and J by 2 bases, with 13 bases between. The CDR3 runs 14 residues. The CDR3 bases are TGTGCCAGCAGCCCCGTAGCGGCCCCCTACGAGCAGTACTTC. Protein: CASSPVAAPYEQYF.

V gene TRBV20-1 combines with J gene TRBJ2-7; the D gene could be TRBD1 or TRBD2 (5 bases each). The CDR3 length is 14 residues. The germline CDR1 and CDR2 sequences are DFQATT and SNEGSKA (reference sequence). Trimming shortened V by 0 bases and J by 3 bases, and 12 bases separated the two germline ends. CDR3 region: CSARDPRGDYEQYF. For the CDR3, the DNA is TGCAGTGCTAGAGATCCAAGGGGAGACTACGAGCAGTACTTC.